A single T cell receptor beta chain is shown here with its context. The antigen is not known. The data originate from a study of shared clonotypes between healthy human individuals. For the study at large: Each donor had three CD4 naive, three CD4 memory, two CD8 naive and one CD8 memory plate. General study points: Sequencing depth was expected to influence donor clonotype sharing. Among non-shared clonotypes, generation probabilities were lower than among those shared by all four donors.

Deletions cut 0 bases from V and 6 bases from J, with 8 bases between. Germline V gives CDR1 LNHNV, CDR2 YYDKDF (reference sequence). The CDR3 runs to 14 residues. Sorted-subset replicate PCRs used 200 ng DNA, some 33,000 T cell genomes. TCRdb's table, derived via immunoSEQ multiplex PCR, lists solely in-frame clones and lacks some. The table has around 83,000 clones, roughly three fifths seen once. The clonotype comes from a man younger than 45 in good health. The chain uses TRBV15 and TRBJ2-2; possible D gene TRBD2, 5 bases. Sequencing was performed on memory CD8+ T cells sorted from blood. Subset indicated: CD45RO+ cells pooled with CCR7-negative TemRA cells. CDR3 residues: CATSRDRGAGELFF. CDR3 in DNA: TGTGCCACCAGCAGAGATCGGGGAGCCGGGGAGCTGTTTTTT.